Given below is one T cell receptor beta chain in context. Using RNA transcripts as the source, TCR beta CDR3 regions were amplified. The study used the HTBI primer set for a first-round RT-PCR of the TCR CDR3. One entry per CDR3 protein, called by TCRdb with MiXCR from the multiplex PCR reads. Here the sample spans about 640,000 distinct CDR3 sequences, less than 25% being singletons. The data were obtained in a study of T cells in Graves' hyperthyroidism and ophthalmopathy. Germline trimming cut 5 bases from V and 4 bases from J; bases unmatched to any gene: 16. The CDR3 is 16 amino acids. The germline V gene encodes CDR1 DFQATT and CDR2 SNEGSKA (reference sequence).

The source is a man aged 30 to 39 with Graves' ophthalmopathy. The chain is built from TRBV20-1 and TRBJ2-5, with 7 positions matching TRBD1. Sequenced material: blood. The CDR3 DNA follows: TGCAGTGCTCCGGTAGGGGGCTCAGCACGGGCAGAGACCCAGTACTTC. Residues: CSAPVGGSARAETQYF.